This T cell receptor (beta chain) is drawn from a study of T cell responses to AZD1222 COVID-19 vaccine. Method: immunoSEQ multiplex PCR; TCRdb's copy keeps in-frame clones and lacks some. The table records about 140,000 clones, 90% to 95% of them present only once. V gave up 1 base and J gave up 4 bases, with 6 bases separating them. The CDR3 length is 13 residues. In germline, CDR1 is SGHNT, CDR2 YENEEA. Findings and caveats of the study: Females made up more of the donors, who were largely white British, and clonal diversity may have come out too low. The number of AZD1222 recipients seropositive at baseline was only six. Reportedly, nearly half of unique spike TCRs recognized epitopes outside B.1.351/B.1.1.7 mutations. The study found Spike-specific TCR breadth and depth rose after two AZD1222 doses.

On this clone itself: Its antigen is as yet unknown.

The chain has TRBV11-3 and TRBJ2-3; D might be TRBD1 (5 bases). Here the sequenced sample was peripheral blood, taken 28 days after the second AZD1222 dose. This TCR came from an adult who received the AZD1222 COVID-19 vaccine. CDR3 in DNA: TGTGCCAGCAGCTTAGGGGGCCCAGATACGCAGTATTTT. This translates into CASSLGGPDTQYF.